This T cell receptor (beta chain) appears in the sequencing data of a study of T cells in women clearing cervical HPV infection. The CDR3 is made up of 14 amino acids. Germline values: CDR1 SNHLY, CDR2 FYNNEI. V lost 4 bases, J lost 5 bases, and 14 bases lay in between. Remarks on this clone: The read ends 3 residues early relative to the CDR3; the germline J gene fills the gap.

The assay was immunoSEQ multiplex PCR, and TCRdb's table has in-frame clones only and misses some. The sample totals more than 40,000 clones. Material: blood buffy coat. This sequence joins TRBV2 and TRBJ1-1, with D maybe TRBD1 (6 bases). This receptor was obtained from a woman aged 18-70 years with a cervical HPV16 infection that either progressed to CIN3+ or cleared (not recorded which). The CDR3 bases that were read are TGTGCCAGCAGTGGGAGGAGGGGGTTTACTGAA. Its translation: CASSGRRGFTE. The whole CDR3 sequence reads CASSGRRGFTEAFF.